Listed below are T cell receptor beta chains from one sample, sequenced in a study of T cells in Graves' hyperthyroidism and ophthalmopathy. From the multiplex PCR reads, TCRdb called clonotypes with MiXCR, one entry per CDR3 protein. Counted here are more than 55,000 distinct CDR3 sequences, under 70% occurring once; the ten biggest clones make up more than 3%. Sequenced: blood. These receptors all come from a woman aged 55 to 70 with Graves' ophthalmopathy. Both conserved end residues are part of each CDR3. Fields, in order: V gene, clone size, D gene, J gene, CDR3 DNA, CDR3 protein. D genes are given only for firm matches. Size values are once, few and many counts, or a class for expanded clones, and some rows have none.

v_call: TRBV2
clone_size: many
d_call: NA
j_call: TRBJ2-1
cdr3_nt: TGTGCCAGCAAAGGAATTTCCTACAATGAGCAGTTCTTC
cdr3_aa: CASKGISYNEQFF

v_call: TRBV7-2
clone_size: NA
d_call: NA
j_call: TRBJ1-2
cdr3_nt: TGTGCCAGCAGCTGGGGGGGAAACTATGGCTACACCTTC
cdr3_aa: CASSWGGNYGYTF

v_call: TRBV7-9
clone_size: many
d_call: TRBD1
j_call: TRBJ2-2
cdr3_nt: TGTGCCAGCAGCGAACAGGGGGTGGTCGGGGAGCTGTTTTTT
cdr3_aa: CASSEQGVVGELFF

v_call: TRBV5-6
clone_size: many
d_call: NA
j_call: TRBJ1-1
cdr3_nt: TGTGCCAGGAGCCCTAATCCGTGGCTAAACACTGAAGCTTTCTTT
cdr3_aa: CARSPNPWLNTEAFF

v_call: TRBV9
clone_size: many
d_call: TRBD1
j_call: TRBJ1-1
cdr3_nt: TGTGCCAGCAGCGTTCTCACCGGGACAGGGTTCACTGAAGCTTTCTTT
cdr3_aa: CASSVLTGTGFTEAFF

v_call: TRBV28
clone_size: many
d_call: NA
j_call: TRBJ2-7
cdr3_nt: TGTGCCAGCAAGTATCGCTTGGGCTCCTCCTACGAGCAGTACTTC
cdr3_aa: CASKYRLGSSYEQYF

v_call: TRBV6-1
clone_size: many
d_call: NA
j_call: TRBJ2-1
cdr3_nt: TGTGCCAGCAGTGAAATTGGGTCCTCCCCCTACAATGAGCAGTTCTTC
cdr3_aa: CASSEIGSSPYNEQFF

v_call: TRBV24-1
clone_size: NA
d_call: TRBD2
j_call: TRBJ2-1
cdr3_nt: TGTGCCACCAGCTCCGGGACTAGCGGGCCCCGCTCCTACAATGAGCAGTTCTTC
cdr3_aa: CATSSGTSGPRSYNEQFF

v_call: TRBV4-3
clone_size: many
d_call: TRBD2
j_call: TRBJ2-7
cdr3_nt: TGCGCCAGCAGTACCAGCGGGGGGGCCTCCTACGAGCAGTACTTC
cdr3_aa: CASSTSGGASYEQYF

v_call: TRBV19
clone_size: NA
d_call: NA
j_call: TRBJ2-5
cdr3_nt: TGTGCCAGTAGCACGTTAGGGGCCCACCAAGAGGCCCAGTACTTC
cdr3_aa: CASSTLGAHQEAQYF

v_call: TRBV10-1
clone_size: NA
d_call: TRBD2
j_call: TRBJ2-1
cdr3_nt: TGCGCCAGCAGTGACGACGGGACTAGCGGGAATGAGCAGTTCTTC
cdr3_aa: CASSDDGTSGNEQFF

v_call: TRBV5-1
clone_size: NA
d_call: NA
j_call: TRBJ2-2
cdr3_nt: TGCGCCAGCAGCTCCCAGGGCGCCGGGGAGCTGTTTTTT
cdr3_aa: CASSSQGAGELFF

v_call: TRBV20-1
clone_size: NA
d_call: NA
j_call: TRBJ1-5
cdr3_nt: TGCAGTGCTAGAGAAACAGTCGGGCAGCCCCAGCATTTT
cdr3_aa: CSARETVGQPQHF

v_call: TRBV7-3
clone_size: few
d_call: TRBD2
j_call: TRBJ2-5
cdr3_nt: TGTGCCAGCAGCTTAGGCGGGAGGGCCATAGAGACCCAGTACTTC
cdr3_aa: CASSLGGRAIETQYF

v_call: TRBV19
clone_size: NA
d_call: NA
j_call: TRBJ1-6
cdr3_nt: TGTGCCAGTAGTATAGGACAGGATTCACCCCTCCACTTT
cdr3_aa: CASSIGQDSPLHF

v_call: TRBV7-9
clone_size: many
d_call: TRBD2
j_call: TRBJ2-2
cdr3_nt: TGTGCCAGCAGCTCGGGACTAGCGGTCCACACCGGGGAGCTGTTTTTT
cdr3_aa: CASSSGLAVHTGELFF

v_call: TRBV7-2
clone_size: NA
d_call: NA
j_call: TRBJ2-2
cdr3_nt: TGTGTGAAGGCGAACACCGGGGAGCTGTTTTTT
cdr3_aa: CVKANTGELFF

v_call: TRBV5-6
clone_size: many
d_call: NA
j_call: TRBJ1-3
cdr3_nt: TGTGCCAGCAGCTTGATTACCAGGGGATCTGGAAACACCATATATTTT
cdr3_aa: CASSLITRGSGNTIYF

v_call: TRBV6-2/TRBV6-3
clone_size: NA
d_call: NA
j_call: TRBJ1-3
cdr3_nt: TGTGCCAGCAGTTACTCGTATGCCGAAGCCTCTGGAAACACCATATATTTT
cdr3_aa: CASSYSYAEASGNTIYF

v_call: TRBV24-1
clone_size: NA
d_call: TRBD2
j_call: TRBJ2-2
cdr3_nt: TGTGCCACCAGTGATTTGGCTAGCGGGAGTTCCACCGGGGAGCTGTTTTTT
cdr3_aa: CATSDLASGSSTGELFF

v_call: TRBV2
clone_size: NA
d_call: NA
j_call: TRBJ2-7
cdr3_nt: TGCGCCAACAGTAGGGCTGGGTCCTACGGGCAGTACTTC
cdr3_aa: CANSRAGSYGQYF

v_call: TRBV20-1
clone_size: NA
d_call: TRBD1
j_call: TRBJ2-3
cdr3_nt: TGCAGTGCTAGTTTACAGGGGTTCACAGATACTCAGTATTTT
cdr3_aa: CSASLQGFTDTQYF

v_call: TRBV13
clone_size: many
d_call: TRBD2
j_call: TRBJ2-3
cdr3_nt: TGTGCCAGCAGTCTAGCGGGGGGGACTGGAGGCACAGATACGCAGTATTTT
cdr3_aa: CASSLAGGTGGTDTQYF

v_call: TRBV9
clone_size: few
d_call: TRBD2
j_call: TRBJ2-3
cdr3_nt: TGTGCCAGCAGCCCGGGGGGGGGGCGAACTAACACAGATACGCAGTATTTT
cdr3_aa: CASSPGGGRTNTDTQYF

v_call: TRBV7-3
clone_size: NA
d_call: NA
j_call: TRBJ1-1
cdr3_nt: TGTGCCAGCAGCTTCGAACGGGGCACTGAAGCTTTCTTT
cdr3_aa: CASSFERGTEAFF

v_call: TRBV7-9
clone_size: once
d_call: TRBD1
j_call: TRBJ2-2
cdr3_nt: TGCGCCAGCACCCAGGGGGCCCCGAACACCGGGGAGCTGCTTTTT
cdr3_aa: CASTQGAPNTGELLF

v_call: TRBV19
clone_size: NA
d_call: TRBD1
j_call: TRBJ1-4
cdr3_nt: TGTGCCAGTCAAGCGACAGGGGGGCCGCAGGGGGAACTGTTTTTT
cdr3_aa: CASQATGGPQGELFF

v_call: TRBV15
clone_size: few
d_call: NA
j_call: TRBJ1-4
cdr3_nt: TGTGCCACCAGCCGATTCGGGGGGGAAAAACTGTTTTTT
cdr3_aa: CATSRFGGEKLFF

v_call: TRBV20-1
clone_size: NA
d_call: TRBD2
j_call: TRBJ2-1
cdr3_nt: TGCAGTAGCGGGGGGGCCAATGAGCAGTTCTTC
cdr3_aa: CSSGGANEQFF

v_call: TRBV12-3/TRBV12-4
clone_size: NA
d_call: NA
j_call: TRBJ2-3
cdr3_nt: TGTGCCAGCAAGGAGGGGGGGAACAATGAGCAGTATTTT
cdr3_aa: CASKEGGNNEQYF

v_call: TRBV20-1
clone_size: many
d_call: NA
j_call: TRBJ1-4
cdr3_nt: TGCAGTGCCACACAGGGAGGATCCGCTAATGAAAAACTGTTTTTT
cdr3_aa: CSATQGGSANEKLFF

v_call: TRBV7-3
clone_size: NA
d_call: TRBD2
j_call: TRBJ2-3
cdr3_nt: TGTGCCAGCAGCTTGATAGGTGGGGGGGGTAGGGTACCAGATACGCAGTATTTT
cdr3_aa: CASSLIGGGGRVPDTQYF

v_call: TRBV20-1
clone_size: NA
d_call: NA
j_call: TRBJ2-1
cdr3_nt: TGCAGTGCAATGAGTAGGACAGAATACAATGAGCAGTTCTTC
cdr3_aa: CSAMSRTEYNEQFF

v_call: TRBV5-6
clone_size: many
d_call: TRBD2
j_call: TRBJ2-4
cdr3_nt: TGTGCCAGCAGCTTGGTGGGACTAGAACTACCCATTCAGTACTTC
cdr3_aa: CASSLVGLELPIQYF

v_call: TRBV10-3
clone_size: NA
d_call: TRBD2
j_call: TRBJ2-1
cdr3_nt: TGTGCCATCAGTGGGTCTAGCGGGAGGGCAGATGAGCAGTTCTTC
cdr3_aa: CAISGSSGRADEQFF

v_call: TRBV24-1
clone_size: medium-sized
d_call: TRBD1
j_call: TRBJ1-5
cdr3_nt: TGTGCCACCAGTGGGACAGGGGATCAGCCCCAGCATTTT
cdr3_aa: CATSGTGDQPQHF

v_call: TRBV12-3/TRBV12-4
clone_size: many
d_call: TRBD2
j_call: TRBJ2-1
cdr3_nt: TGTGCCAGCAGTTTTCTAGCGGGGGCTTTTCGCTCCTACAATGAGCAGTTCTTC
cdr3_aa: CASSFLAGAFRSYNEQFF

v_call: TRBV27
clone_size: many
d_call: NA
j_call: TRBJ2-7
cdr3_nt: TGTGCCAGCAGAGCCGCGTACGAGCAGTACTTC
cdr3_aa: CASRAAYEQYF

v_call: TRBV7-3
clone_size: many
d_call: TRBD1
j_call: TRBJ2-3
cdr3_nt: TGTGCCAGCAGCTTAACGGCACAGGGGGCGCCTAGCACAGATACGCAGTATTTT
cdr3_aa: CASSLTAQGAPSTDTQYF

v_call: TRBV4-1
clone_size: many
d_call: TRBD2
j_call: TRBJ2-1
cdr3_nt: TGCGCCAGCAGCCACTCGTTGGCGGGAGGAGACGGTGAGCAGTTCTTC
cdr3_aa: CASSHSLAGGDGEQFF

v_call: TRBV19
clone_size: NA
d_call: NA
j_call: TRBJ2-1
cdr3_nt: TGTGCCAGTACCCCGAGGGGGACGGGGAACTACAATGAGCAGTTCTTC
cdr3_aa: CASTPRGTGNYNEQFF

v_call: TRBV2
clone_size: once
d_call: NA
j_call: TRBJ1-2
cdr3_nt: TGTGCCAGCAGTGAAGCAAATTCGGCAGGCGGCGGCTACACCTTC
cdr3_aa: CASSEANSAGGGYTF

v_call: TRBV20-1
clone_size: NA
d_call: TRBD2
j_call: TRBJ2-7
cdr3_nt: TGCAGTGCTCCGACTAGCGGGAACTACGAGCAGTACTTC
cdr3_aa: CSAPTSGNYEQYF

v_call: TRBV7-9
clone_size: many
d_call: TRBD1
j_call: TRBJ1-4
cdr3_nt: TGTGCCAGCACCGAGACAGGGTTTGAAAAACTGTTTTTT
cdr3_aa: CASTETGFEKLFF

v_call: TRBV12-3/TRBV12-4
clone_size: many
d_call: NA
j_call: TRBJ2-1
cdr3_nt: TGTGCCAGCAGTGTGGGACGGTTCAATGAGCAGTTCTTC
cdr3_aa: CASSVGRFNEQFF

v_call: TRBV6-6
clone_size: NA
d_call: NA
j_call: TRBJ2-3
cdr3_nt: TGTACCAGCAATTATGACGATGCGCGGGATACGCAGTATTTT
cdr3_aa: CTSNYDDARDTQYF

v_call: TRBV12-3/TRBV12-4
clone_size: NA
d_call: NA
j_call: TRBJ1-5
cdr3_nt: TGTGCCAACAGTTTCCAGCAGAATAGCAATCAGCCCCAGCATTTT
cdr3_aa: CANSFQQNSNQPQHF